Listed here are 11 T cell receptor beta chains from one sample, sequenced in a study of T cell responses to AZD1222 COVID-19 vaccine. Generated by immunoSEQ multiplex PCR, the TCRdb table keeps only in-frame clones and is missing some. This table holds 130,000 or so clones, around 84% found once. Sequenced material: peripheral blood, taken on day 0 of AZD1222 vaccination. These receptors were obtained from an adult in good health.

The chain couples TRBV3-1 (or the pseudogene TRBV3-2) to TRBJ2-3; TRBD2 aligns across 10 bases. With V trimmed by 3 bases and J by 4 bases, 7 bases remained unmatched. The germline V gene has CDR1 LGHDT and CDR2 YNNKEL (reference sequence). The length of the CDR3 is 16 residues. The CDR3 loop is CASSQTSGYGADTQYF. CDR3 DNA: TGTGCCAGCAGCCAGACTAGCGGGTACGGGGCAGATACGCAGTATTTT.

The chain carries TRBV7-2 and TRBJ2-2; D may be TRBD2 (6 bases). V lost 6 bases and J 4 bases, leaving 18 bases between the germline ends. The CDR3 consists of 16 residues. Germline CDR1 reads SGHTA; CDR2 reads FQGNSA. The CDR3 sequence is CASRPPGSAGTGELFF. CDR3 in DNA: TGTGCCAGCAGGCCTCCGGGGTCAGCGGGCACCGGGGAGCTGTTTTTT.

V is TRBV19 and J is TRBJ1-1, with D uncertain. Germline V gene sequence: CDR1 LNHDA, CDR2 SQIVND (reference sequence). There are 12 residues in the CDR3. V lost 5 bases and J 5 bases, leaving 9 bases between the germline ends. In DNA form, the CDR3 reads TGTGCCAGTAGTCCCGGGCGAACTGAAGCTTTCTTT. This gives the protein CASSPGRTEAFF.

CDR3 nucleotide sequence: TGCGCCAGCAGCTTAGCCACAGATACGCAGTATTTT. Translated: CASSLATDTQYF. The chain joins TRBV5-1 to TRBJ2-3; D call uncertain. The CDR3 length is 12 residues. V lost 2 bases and J lost 2, with 3 bases in between. Looked up from germline, CDR1 is SGHRS and CDR2 is YFSETQ.

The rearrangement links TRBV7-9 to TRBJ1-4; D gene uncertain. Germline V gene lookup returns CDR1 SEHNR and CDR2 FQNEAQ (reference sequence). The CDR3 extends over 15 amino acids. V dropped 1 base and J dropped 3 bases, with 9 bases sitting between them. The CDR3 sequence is CASSLDGRSNEKLFF. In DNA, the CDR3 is TGTGCCAGCAGCTTAGACGGGCGGTCTAATGAAAAACTGTTTTTT.

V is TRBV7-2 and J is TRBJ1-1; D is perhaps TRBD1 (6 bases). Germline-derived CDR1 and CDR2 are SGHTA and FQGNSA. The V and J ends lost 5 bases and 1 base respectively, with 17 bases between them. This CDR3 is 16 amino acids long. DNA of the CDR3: TGTGCCAGCAGCCCCTCGTGGGGGGCCCGGAACACTGAAGCTTTCTTT. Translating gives CASSPSWGARNTEAFF.

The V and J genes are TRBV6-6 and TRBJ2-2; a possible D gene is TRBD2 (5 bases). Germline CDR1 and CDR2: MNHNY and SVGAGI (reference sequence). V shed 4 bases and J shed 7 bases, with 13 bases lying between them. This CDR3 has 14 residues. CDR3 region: CASSLRVRDGELFF. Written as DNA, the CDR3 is TGTGCCAGCAGTTTGAGGGTTCGGGACGGGGAGCTGTTTTTT.

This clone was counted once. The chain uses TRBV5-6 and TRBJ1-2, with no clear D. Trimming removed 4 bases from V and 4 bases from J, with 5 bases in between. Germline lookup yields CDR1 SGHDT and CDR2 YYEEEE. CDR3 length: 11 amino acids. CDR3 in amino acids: CASSLTYGYTF. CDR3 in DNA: TGTGCCAGCAGCCTTACCTATGGCTACACCTTC.

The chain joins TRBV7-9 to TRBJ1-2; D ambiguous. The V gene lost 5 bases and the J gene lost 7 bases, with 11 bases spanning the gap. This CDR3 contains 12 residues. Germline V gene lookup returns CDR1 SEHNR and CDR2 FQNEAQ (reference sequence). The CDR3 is CASSPAGSGYTF. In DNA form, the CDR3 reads TGTGCCAGCAGCCCGGCAGGCTCTGGCTACACCTTC.

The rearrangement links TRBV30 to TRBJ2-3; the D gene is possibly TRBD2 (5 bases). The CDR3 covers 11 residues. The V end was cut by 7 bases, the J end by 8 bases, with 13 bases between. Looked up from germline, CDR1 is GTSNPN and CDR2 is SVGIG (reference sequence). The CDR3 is CALGEASTQYF. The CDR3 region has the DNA TGTGCCTTGGGAGAGGCGTCTACGCAGTATTTT.

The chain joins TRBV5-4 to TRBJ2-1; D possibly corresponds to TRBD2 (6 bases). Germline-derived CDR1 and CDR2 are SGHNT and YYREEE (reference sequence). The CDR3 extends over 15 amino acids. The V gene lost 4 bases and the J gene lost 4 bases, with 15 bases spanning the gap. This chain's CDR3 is CASSVSSVGYNEQFF. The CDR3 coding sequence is TGTGCCAGCAGCGTATCTAGCGTCGGTTACAATGAGCAGTTCTTC.